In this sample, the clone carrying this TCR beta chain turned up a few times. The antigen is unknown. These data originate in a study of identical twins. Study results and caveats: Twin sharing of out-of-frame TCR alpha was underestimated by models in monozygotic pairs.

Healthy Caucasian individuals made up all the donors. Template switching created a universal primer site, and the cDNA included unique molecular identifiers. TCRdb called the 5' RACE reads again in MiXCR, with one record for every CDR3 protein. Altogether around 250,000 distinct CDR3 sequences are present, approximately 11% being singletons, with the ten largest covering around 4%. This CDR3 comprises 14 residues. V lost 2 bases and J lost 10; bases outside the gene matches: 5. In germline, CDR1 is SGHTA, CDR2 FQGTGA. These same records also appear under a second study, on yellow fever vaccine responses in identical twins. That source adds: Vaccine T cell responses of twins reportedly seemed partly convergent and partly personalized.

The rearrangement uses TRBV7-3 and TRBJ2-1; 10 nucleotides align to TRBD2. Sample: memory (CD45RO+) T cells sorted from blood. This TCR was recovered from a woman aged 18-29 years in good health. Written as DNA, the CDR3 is TGTGCCAGCAGCTTAGGTAGCGGGGGGCGGGAGCAGTTCTTC. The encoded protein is CASSLGSGGREQFF.